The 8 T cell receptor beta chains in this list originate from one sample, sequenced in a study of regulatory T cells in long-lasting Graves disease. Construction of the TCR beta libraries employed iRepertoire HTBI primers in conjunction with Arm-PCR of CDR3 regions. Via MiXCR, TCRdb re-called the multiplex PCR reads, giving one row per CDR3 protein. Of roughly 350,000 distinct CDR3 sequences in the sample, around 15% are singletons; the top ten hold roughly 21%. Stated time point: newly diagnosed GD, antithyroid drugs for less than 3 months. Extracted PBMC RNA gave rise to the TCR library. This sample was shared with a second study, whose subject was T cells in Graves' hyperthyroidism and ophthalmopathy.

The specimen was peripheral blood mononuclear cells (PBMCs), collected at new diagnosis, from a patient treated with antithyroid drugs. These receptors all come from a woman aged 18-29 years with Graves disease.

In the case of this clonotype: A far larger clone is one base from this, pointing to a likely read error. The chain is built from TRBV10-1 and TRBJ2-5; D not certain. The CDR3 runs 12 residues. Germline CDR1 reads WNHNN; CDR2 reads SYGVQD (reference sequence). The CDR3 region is CASSYPSETQYF. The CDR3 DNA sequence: TGTGCCAGCAGTTACCCTTCAGAGACCCAGTACTTC.

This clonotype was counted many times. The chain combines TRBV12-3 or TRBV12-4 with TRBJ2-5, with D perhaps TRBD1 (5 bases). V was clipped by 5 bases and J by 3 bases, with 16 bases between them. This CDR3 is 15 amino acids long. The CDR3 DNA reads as TGTGCCAGCAGTGATGCGGACAACCTCGAAGAGACCCAGTACTTC. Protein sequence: CASSDADNLEETQYF.

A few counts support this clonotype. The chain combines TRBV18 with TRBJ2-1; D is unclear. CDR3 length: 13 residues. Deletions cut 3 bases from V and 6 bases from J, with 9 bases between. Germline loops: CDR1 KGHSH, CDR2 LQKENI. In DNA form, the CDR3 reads TGTGCCAGCTCACCCGTGTCATCCAATGAGCAGTTCTTC. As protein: CASSPVSSNEQFF.

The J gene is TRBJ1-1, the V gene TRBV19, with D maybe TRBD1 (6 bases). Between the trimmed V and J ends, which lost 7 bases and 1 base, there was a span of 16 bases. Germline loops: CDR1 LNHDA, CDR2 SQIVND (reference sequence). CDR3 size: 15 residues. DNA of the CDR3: TGTGCCAGTAAGGAGGGGGGGACCTGGAACACTGAAGCTTTCTTT. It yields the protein CASKEGGTWNTEAFF.

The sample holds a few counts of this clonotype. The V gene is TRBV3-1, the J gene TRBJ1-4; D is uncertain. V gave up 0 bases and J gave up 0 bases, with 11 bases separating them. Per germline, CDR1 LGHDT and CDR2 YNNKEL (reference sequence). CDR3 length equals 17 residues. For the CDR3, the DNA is TGTGCCAGCAGCCAAGAACTTCTACGGTCAACTAATGAAAAACTGTTTTTT. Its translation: CASSQELLRSTNEKLFF. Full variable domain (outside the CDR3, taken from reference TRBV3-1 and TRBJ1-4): DTAVSQTPKYLVTQMGNDKSIKCEQNLGHDTMYWYKQDSKKFLKIMFSYNNKELIINETVPNRFSPKSPDKAHLNLHINSLELGDSAVYFCASSQELLRSTNEKLFFGSGTQLSVL.

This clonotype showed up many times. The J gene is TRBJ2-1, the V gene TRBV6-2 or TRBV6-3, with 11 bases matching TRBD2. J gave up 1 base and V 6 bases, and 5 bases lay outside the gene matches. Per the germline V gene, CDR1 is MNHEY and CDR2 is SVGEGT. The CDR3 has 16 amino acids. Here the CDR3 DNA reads TGTGCCAGCAGCCTTAGCGGGGGGGGGTCCTACAATGAGCAGTTCTTC. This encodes CASSLSGGGSYNEQFF.

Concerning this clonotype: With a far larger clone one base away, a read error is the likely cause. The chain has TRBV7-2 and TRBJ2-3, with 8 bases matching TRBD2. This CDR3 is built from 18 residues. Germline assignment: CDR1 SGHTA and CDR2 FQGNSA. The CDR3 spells CASRRTPGLAGDTATQYF. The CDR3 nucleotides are TGTGCCAGCAGACGAACCCCGGGGCTAGCGGGTGACACAGCTACGCAGTATTTT.

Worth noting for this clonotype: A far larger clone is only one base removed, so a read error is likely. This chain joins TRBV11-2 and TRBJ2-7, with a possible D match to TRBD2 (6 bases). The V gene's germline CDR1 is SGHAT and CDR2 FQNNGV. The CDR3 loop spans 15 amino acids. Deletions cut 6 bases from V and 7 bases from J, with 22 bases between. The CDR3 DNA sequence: TGTGCCAGCAGTAACCCGGGAGTACAAGGTAGTGAGCAGTACTTC. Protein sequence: CASSNPGVQGSEQYF.